The next 28 T cell receptor beta chains were all read from a single sample in a study of T cell clones after liver transplantation. The table came from immunoSEQ multiplex PCR; TCRdb's copy has only in-frame clones and leaves some out. The sample gives tens of thousands of clones, over 80% of which show up once; 0.45% to 0.6% is in the top ten. The sample in question was CD4+ T cells from blood, obtained around 45 months after liver transplant. The receptors here all came from a human patient who received a liver transplant. Among the T cells, some may be from the graft donor.

The V and J genes are TRBV5-1 and TRBJ2-1, with a weak D call TRBD2 (6 bases). Trimming removed 1 base from V and 0 bases from J, with 8 bases in between. Germline CDR1 is SGHRS and CDR2 is YFSETQ. The CDR3 loop spans 15 amino acids. The DNA for the CDR3 is TGCGCCAGCAGCTTGAACGGGGGCTCCTACAATGAGCAGTTCTTC. Its translation is CASSLNGGSYNEQFF.

The rearrangement links TRBV23-1 to TRBJ2-7; 7 nucleotides match TRBD2. TRBV23-1 is an ORF for which the function is uncertain. With 0 bases clipped from V and 3 bases from J, the junction kept 8 bases outside the gene matches. This CDR3 is 16 amino acids long. The CDR3 DNA sequence: TGCGCCAGCAGTCAATCCCTAGCGGAGAATCGCTACGAGCAGTACTTC. Its protein is CASSQSLAENRYEQYF.

V and J are TRBV29-1 and TRBJ1-4, with 11 nucleotides matching TRBD1. V lost 7 bases, J lost 8 bases, and 6 bases stayed unmatched. There are 13 residues in the CDR3. Looked up from germline, CDR1 is SQVTM and CDR2 is ANQGSEA. This chain's CDR3 is CSGMGQGGEKLFF. CDR3 sequence (DNA): TGCAGCGGGATGGGACAGGGGGGGGAAAAACTGTTTTTT. The complete variable domain, with remaining parts taken from reference TRBV29-1 and TRBJ1-4, reads SAVISQKPSRDICQRGTSLTIQCQVDSQVTMMFWYRQQPGQSLTLIATANQGSEATYESGFVIDKFPISRPNLTFSTLTVSNMSPEDSSIYLCSGMGQGGEKLFFGSGTQLSVL.

The V and J genes are TRBV29-1 and TRBJ2-7; the match to TRBD1 covers 7 bases. The CDR3 totals 14 residues. Germline V gene sequence: CDR1 SQVTM, CDR2 ANQGSEA. V was clipped by 0 bases and J by 5 bases; unmatched bases: 7. The CDR3 here is CSVEDGTVTDEQYF. DNA for the CDR3: TGCAGCGTTGAAGATGGGACAGTTACCGACGAGCAGTACTTC.

This chain connects TRBV14 to TRBJ2-1; 10 bases map to TRBD1. This CDR3 spans 13 amino acids. The V gene's germline CDR1 is SGHDN and CDR2 FVKESK. Trimming removed 4 bases from V and 16 bases from J; junction bases left unmatched: 10. CDR3 sequence reads: CASSPYPGTGVFF. The CDR3 bases are TGTGCCAGCAGCCCGTACCCCGGGACAGGGGTATTCTTC. The whole variable domain, remainder taken from reference TRBV14 and TRBJ2-1, is EAGVTQFPSHSVIEKGQTVTLRCDPISGHDNLYWYRRVMGKEIKFLLHFVKESKQDESGMPNNRFLAERTGGTYSTLKVQPAELEDSGVYFCASSPYPGTGVFFGPGTRLTVL.

In its sample, this clone was seen a few times. The V call is TRBV7-4, the J call TRBJ2-3; 8 nucleotides align to TRBD2. Trimming took 6 bases from V and 5 from J; bases not matched to a gene: 22. The germline V gene has CDR1 SGHVT and CDR2 SQSDAQ. The CDR3 spans 19 residues. The CDR3 region is CASSPRLAPRAGGEDTQYF. The CDR3 coding sequence is TGTGCCAGCAGTCCTAGGTTGGCCCCCAGGGCGGGAGGTGAAGATACGCAGTATTTT.

V and J are TRBV6-5 and TRBJ1-1; TRBD1 agrees at 10 bases. The CDR3 consists of 13 residues. Germline V CDR1 and CDR2: MNHEY, SVGAGI. V was pared by 5 bases and J by 9 bases, with 6 bases of the junction left unmatched. The CDR3 region is CASSDDRGRKAFF. The CDR3 DNA is TGTGCCAGCAGTGACGACAGGGGGCGGAAAGCTTTCTTT.

The V call is TRBV7-9, the J call TRBJ1-1; D possibly corresponds to TRBD1 (5 bases). Per the germline V gene, CDR1 is SEHNR and CDR2 is FQNEAQ (reference sequence). The CDR3 extends over 14 amino acids. V lost 5 bases and J lost 5, with 15 bases in between. The CDR3 protein is CASSLDSLTTEAFF. CDR3 DNA: TGTGCCAGCAGCCTTGACAGTTTGACTACTGAAGCTTTCTTT.

The V call is TRBV9, the J call TRBJ2-2, with 7 bases that match TRBD2. The CDR3 has 16 residues. From germline, CDR1 is SGDLS and CDR2 YYNGEE. With 4 bases clipped from V and 0 bases from J, the junction kept 6 bases outside the gene matches. The DNA for the CDR3 is TGTGCCAGCAGCCCCCGGGGGGATTCGAACACCGGGGAGCTGTTTTTT. This encodes CASSPRGDSNTGELFF.

The chain carries TRBV28 and TRBJ1-1; possibly TRBD1 for D (5 bases). The CDR3 has 11 residues. Trimming shortened V by 7 bases and J by 10 bases, and 13 bases separated the two germline ends. The V gene's germline CDR1 is MDHEN and CDR2 SYDVKM. CDR3 nucleotide sequence: TGTGCCAGCAACCCAGGGATGGGAGCTTTCTTT. This translates into CASNPGMGAFF.

This clone was detected a few times. This chain connects TRBV29-1 to TRBJ2-5; maybe TRBD1 (5 bases). The CDR3 runs to 12 residues. Trimming pared 4 bases from V and 5 bases from J, leaving 11 bases between. Per germline, CDR1 SQVTM and CDR2 ANQGSEA. The CDR3, as DNA: TGCAGCGTTGCCCAGGGCGCGGAGACCCAGTACTTC. Protein product: CSVAQGAETQYF.

V and J are TRBV5-6 and TRBJ1-2; 7 bases fit TRBD1. V gave up 4 bases and J gave up 8 bases; unmatched junction bases: 11. Germline V lookup: CDR1 SGHDT, CDR2 YYEEEE. This CDR3 spans 14 amino acids. For the CDR3, the DNA is TGTGCCAGCAGCAACCCGACAGGGACTGGCGGCTACACCTTC. Translating gives CASSNPTGTGGYTF.

This clone was picked up a small number of times. V usage is TRBV11-2 and J usage is TRBJ1-2; TRBD1 might be the D (5 bases). Germline CDR1 is SGHAT and CDR2 is FQNNGV. V was clipped by 5 bases and J by 2 bases, with 12 bases between them. This CDR3 has 14 amino acids. The CDR3 nucleotides read TGTGCCAGCAGCCCCCCGACAGCCAACTATGGCTACACCTTC. This gives the protein CASSPPTANYGYTF. Variable domain in full (rest from reference TRBV11-2 and TRBJ1-2): EAGVAQSPRYKIIEKRQSVAFWCNPISGHATLYWYQQILGQGPKLLIQFQNNGVVDDSQLPKDRFSAERLKGVDSTLKIQPAKLEDSAVYLCASSPPTANYGYTFGSGTRLTVV.

The chain carries TRBV7-2 and TRBJ1-1, with 8 bases identical to TRBD1. The CDR3 runs to 17 residues. From germline, CDR1 is SGHTA and CDR2 FQGNSA. After removal of 3 bases from V and 3 bases from J, the junction contained 12 bases not matched to a gene. The CDR3 region is CASSFPLRGRLDTEAFF. CDR3 bases: TGTGCCAGCAGCTTCCCTCTCAGGGGGCGCTTGGACACTGAAGCTTTCTTT. The variable domain in full, with the rest retrieved from reference TRBV7-2 and TRBJ1-1, is GAGVSQSPSNKVTEKGKDVELRCDPISGHTALYWYRQSLGQGLEFLIYFQGNSAPDKSGLPSDRFSAERTGGSVSTLTIQRTQQEDSAVYLCASSFPLRGRLDTEAFFGQGTRLTVV.

Remarks on this clone: Other DNA sequences in the sample encode the same CDR3. The rearrangement uses TRBV7-3 and TRBJ1-1; D is ambiguous. CDR3 length: 14 residues. V gave up 2 bases and J gave up 1 base, with 8 bases separating them. Germline CDR1 and CDR2: SGHTA and FQGTGA. The CDR3 sequence is CASSLGGENTEAFF. The DNA of the CDR3 is TGTGCCAGCAGCTTAGGTGGGGAGAACACTGAAGCTTTCTTT.

V is TRBV5-1 and J is TRBJ2-1, with 7 bases lining up with TRBD2. The CDR3 sequence is 15 residues long. The germline gives CDR1 SGHRS, CDR2 YFSETQ. The ends lost 2 bases at V and 10 bases at J; junction bases unmatched: 12. CDR3 in DNA: TGCGCCAGCAGCTTAGGGACTACTGTCATCGGAGAGCAGTTCTTC. Its translation is CASSLGTTVIGEQFF. Combining the CDR3 with reference TRBV5-1 and TRBJ2-1 gives the whole variable domain KAGVTQTPRYLIKTRGQQVTLSCSPISGHRSVSWYQQTPGQGLQFLFEYFSETQRNKGNFPGRFSGRQFSNSRSEMNVSTLELGDSALYLCASSLGTTVIGEQFFGPGTRLTVL.

This clone was seen only once. This chain links TRBV6-5 with TRBJ2-7; D is unclear. CDR1 is MNHEY and CDR2 is SVGAGI in the germline V gene. The CDR3 sequence is 13 residues long. V was cut by 5 bases and J by 4 bases, with 12 bases left in between. The CDR3 sequence is CASSPPVGYEQYF. CDR3 sequence (DNA): TGTGCCAGCAGTCCCCCAGTCGGATACGAGCAGTACTTC.

The CDR3 loop is CASSLEVSSSDTQYF. In DNA form, the CDR3 reads TGTGCCAGCAGCTTAGAAGTCTCCTCCTCAGATACGCAGTATTTT. The rearrangement joins TRBV7-3 to TRBJ2-3; the D is unclear. The V end was cut by 2 bases, the J end by 4 bases, with 13 bases between. The CDR3 sequence is 15 residues long. Germline V gives CDR1 SGHTA, CDR2 FQGTGA.

V usage is TRBV4-3 and J usage is TRBJ1-5; D is perhaps TRBD1 (5 bases). CDR3 length equals 14 residues. The ends were cut back, 2 bases at V and 5 bases at J, with 10 bases in the middle. Germline CDR1 and CDR2: LGHNA and YSLEER. In DNA, the CDR3 is TGCGCCAGCAGCCAACAAGCGGGGGATCAGCCCCAGCATTTT. Translating it yields CASSQQAGDQPQHF.

The rearrangement uses TRBV5-1 and TRBJ2-3, with D unresolved. The length of the CDR3 is 13 residues. The germline V and J ends were trimmed by 0 bases and 2 bases, with 4 bases remaining between them. In germline, CDR1 is SGHRS, CDR2 YFSETQ. The CDR3, as DNA: TGCGCCAGCAGCTTGGAGGTCACAGATACGCAGTATTTT. It is translated as CASSLEVTDTQYF. The full variable domain, with the rest looked up from reference TRBV5-1 and TRBJ2-3, is KAGVTQTPRYLIKTRGQQVTLSCSPISGHRSVSWYQQTPGQGLQFLFEYFSETQRNKGNFPGRFSGRQFSNSRSEMNVSTLELGDSALYLCASSLEVTDTQYFGPGTRLTVL.

This clone was detected only a few times. J is TRBJ1-2 and V is TRBV7-2; possibly TRBD1 for D (5 bases). CDR1 and CDR2 from the germline V gene are SGHTA and FQGNSA. V lost 5 bases, J lost 8 bases, and 15 bases lay in between. CDR3 length: 13 amino acids. The DNA of the CDR3 is TGTGCCAGCAGCCCAAACGGCCAGGGAGGCTACACCTTC. Translating it yields CASSPNGQGGYTF.

The chain has TRBV28 and TRBJ1-4; 7 bases agree with TRBD1. The V and J ends lost 4 bases and 8 bases, in that order; junction bases with no gene match: 13. The CDR3 has 16 amino acids. Germline values: CDR1 MDHEN, CDR2 SYDVKM. The CDR3 reads CASSSYRGTAREKLFF. The CDR3 nucleotides are TGTGCCAGCAGTTCCTACCGCGGGACAGCGAGAGAAAAACTGTTTTTT.

The genes are TRBV5-1 and TRBJ2-3; TRBD1 agrees at 10 bases. Unmatched junction bases numbered 2, after V lost 0 bases and J lost 4 bases. This CDR3 is 15 amino acids long. Germline values: CDR1 SGHRS, CDR2 YFSETQ. The CDR3 nucleotides are TGCGCCAGCAGCTTGGCCGGGACAGGGGCAGATACGCAGTATTTT. Its translation is CASSLAGTGADTQYF. The full variable domain, in which reference TRBV5-1 and TRBJ2-3 provide the parts outside the CDR3, is KAGVTQTPRYLIKTRGQQVTLSCSPISGHRSVSWYQQTPGQGLQFLFEYFSETQRNKGNFPGRFSGRQFSNSRSEMNVSTLELGDSALYLCASSLAGTGADTQYFGPGTRLTVL.

This sequence joins TRBV19 and TRBJ1-5; D gene ambiguous. The CDR3 runs 13 residues. With 3 bases removed from V and 9 bases from J, the gap between germline ends came to 12 bases. The V gene's germline CDR1 is LNHDA and CDR2 SQIVND (reference sequence). CDR3 protein: CASSMRSTGPQHF. Written as DNA, the CDR3 is TGTGCCAGTAGTATGAGATCAACTGGGCCCCAGCATTTT.

This rearrangement joins TRBV28 to TRBJ2-3; D is perhaps TRBD1 (6 bases). The CDR3 is 12 amino acids. Germline V gene data show CDR1 as MDHEN and CDR2 as SYDVKM. V dropped 6 bases and J dropped 9 bases, with 13 bases sitting between them. The CDR3 sequence: CASRRGTMTQYF. CDR3 DNA: TGTGCCAGCAGGAGGGGGACAATGACGCAGTATTTT.

The chain combines TRBV7-2 with TRBJ1-3; D is unclear. V was pared by 0 bases and J by 0 bases, with 6 bases between. The CDR3 runs 15 residues. CDR1 and CDR2 from the germline V gene are SGHTA and FQGNSA. The DNA of the CDR3 is TGTGCCAGCAGCTTAGCCGACGGCTCTGGAAACACCATATATTTT. It codes for CASSLADGSGNTIYF.

The chain has TRBV4-3 and TRBJ2-7; no clear D gene. The CDR3 has 15 amino acids. Germline V lookup: CDR1 LGHNA, CDR2 YSLEER. V was shortened by 1 base and J by 4 bases, with 14 bases between the two germline ends. CDR3 in amino acids: CASSQGMGSLYEQYF. The CDR3 DNA sequence: TGCGCCAGCAGCCAAGGGATGGGCAGCTTATACGAGCAGTACTTC.

This clone appeared once. The V gene is TRBV19, the J gene TRBJ2-7; 7 bases are shared with TRBD1. V lost 3 bases and J lost 3; bases outside the gene matches: 8. Per the germline V gene, CDR1 is LNHDA and CDR2 is SQIVND (reference sequence). This CDR3 has 15 residues. CDR3 amino acids: CASSMRTGFRYEQYF. The CDR3 DNA is TGTGCCAGTAGTATGAGGACAGGTTTTCGCTACGAGCAGTACTTC.